This note documents a single TCR beta chain sequence. Its specificity is unknown. This sample is drawn from a study of long-term antiretroviral therapy in people with HIV. Turning to the study itself: It was about a decade after the earliest samples that the 2015 immediate-ART recommendation appeared. The study's findings and limits: ART was followed by higher diversity that remained below transplant donor controls. Comparison with controls showed narrower CDR3 length ranges in HIV repertoires.

Run at survey level, the immunoSEQ assay was version v3.0. TCRdb keeps only in-frame clones here, not all; method: immunoSEQ multiplex PCR. The repertoire consists of approximately 20,000 clones, with 80% to 90% occurring once and the leading ten covering roughly 4%. CDR1 and CDR2 (germline): LGHNT, FRNRAP. This CDR3 is 15 amino acids long. V was shortened by 1 base and J by 4 bases, with 11 bases between the two germline ends. The clonotype comes from a young man with HIV. The material sequenced was unsorted PBMCs, taken 2.1 years after starting antiretroviral therapy. J is TRBJ1-5 and V is TRBV12-5; D ambiguous. The CDR3, as DNA: TGTGCTAGTGGTTTGGGCTCAAGTGTGAATCAGCCCCAGCATTTT. Translated, it gives CASGLGSSVNQPQHF.